The 2 T cell receptor beta chains below all came from one sample that was sequenced in a study of blood T cell repertoires in COVID-19. The method was immunoSEQ multiplex PCR; TCRdb's version includes in-frame clones alone and lacks a portion of them. The sample records some 190,000 clones, about 88% being singletons. The sample consisted of PBMCs or T cells enriched from blood (not recorded which). The receptors were sampled from a middle-aged woman in a cohort exposed to, infected with or recovered from COVID-19 (not recorded which).

This sequence joins TRBV2 and TRBJ1-1; perhaps TRBD1 as D (6 bases). Per the germline V gene, CDR1 is SNHLY and CDR2 is FYNNEI. V lost 6 bases and J 0 bases, leaving 17 bases between the germline ends. The CDR3 covers 16 residues. CDR3 bases: TGTGCCAGCAGGTGGGAGCAGGGGCCCATGAACACTGAAGCTTTCTTT. Amino acid sequence: CASRWEQGPMNTEAFF.

The chain has TRBV6-2 or TRBV6-3 and TRBJ1-5; possibly TRBD1 for D (6 bases). Trimming left V 6 bases short and J 6 bases short, with 15 bases between. This CDR3 is built from 14 residues. Germline V gene data show CDR1 as MNHEY and CDR2 as SVGEGT. The DNA for the CDR3 is TGTGCCAGCAGCAACCACAGGGCGGCTCAGCCCCAGCATTTT. Translated: CASSNHRAAQPQHF.